This T cell receptor (beta chain) was sequenced in a study of cytomegalovirus exposure and HLA in healthy donors. Data came from immunoSEQ multiplex PCR; TCRdb stores just in-frame clones and leaves some out. The sample lists fewer than 350,000 clones; approximately 90% were seen once. The germline V gene encodes CDR1 MDHEN and CDR2 SYDVKM. Unmatched junction bases numbered 11, after V lost 6 bases and J lost 6 bases. The CDR3 loop spans 15 amino acids. Sequencing used PBMCs. The chain uses TRBV28 and TRBJ1-2, with TRBD1 matching 9 bases. The sequence was obtained from a young woman in good health and CMV-seronegative. The CDR3, as DNA: TGTGCCAGCAGCGTCTACCTGGGACAGGGAGATGGCTACACCTTC. Protein product: CASSVYLGQGDGYTF.